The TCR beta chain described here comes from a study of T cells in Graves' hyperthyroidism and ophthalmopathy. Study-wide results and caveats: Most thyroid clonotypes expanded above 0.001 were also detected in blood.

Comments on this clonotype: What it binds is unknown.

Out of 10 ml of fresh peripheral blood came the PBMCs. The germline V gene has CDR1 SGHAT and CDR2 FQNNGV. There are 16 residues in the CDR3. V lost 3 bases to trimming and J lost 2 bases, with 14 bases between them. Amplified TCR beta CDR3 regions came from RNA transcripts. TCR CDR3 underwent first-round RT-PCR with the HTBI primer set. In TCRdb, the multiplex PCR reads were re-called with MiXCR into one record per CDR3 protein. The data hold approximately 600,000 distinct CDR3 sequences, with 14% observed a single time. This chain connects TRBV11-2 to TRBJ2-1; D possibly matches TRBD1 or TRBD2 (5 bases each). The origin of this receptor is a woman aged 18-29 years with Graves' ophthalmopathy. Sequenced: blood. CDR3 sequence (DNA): TGTGCCAGCAGCTTCAGATCCGGGACCCCCTACAATGAGCAGTTCTTC. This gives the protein CASSFRSGTPYNEQFF. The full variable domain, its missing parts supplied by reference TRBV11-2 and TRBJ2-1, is EAGVAQSPRYKIIEKRQSVAFWCNPISGHATLYWYQQILGQGPKLLIQFQNNGVVDDSQLPKDRFSAERLKGVDSTLKIQPAKLEDSAVYLCASSFRSGTPYNEQFFGPGTRLTVL.